This T cell receptor (beta chain) was recorded in a study of T-cell memory formation after mild COVID-19. Study outcomes and limitations: SARS-CoV-2 specificity was not confirmed for second-wave clones peaking on day 37.

This clonotype appeared a single time. Its antigen is not identified. This CDR3 is 18 amino acids long. The V gene's germline CDR1 is SGHVS and CDR2 FNYEAQ. V was trimmed by 5 bases and J by 0 bases, leaving 21 bases between them. The 5'RACE method, run with constant-segment primers, produced TCR alpha and TCR beta cDNA libraries (carrying sample barcodes and UMIs). TCRdb called the 5' RACE reads again in MiXCR, with one record for every CDR3 protein. The sample has under 40,000 distinct CDR3 sequences; 7% to 9.5% are singletons. The specimen was PBMCs or a T cell subset sorted from them (not recorded which). The receptor's source is a man aged 18-30 years who had mild COVID-19 (a few samples of this study predate the infection). Cell type and time point are not known. The rearrangement links TRBV7-6 to TRBJ2-3, with D tentatively TRBD1 (6 bases). CDR3 protein: CASSVTQEDSASTDTQYF. In DNA form, the CDR3 reads TGTGCCAGCAGCGTAACCCAAGAGGACAGCGCTAGCACAGATACGCAGTATTTT.